These 21 T cell receptor beta chains came from one sample sequenced in a study of blood T cells in healthy people across ages. The authors ran a second PCR of about 7 to 11 cycles using a sample-barcoded 5' primer and a J-beta primer mix. TCRdb reanalysed the 5' RACE reads using MiXCR and keeps one entry per CDR3 protein. The sample lists under 1,000,000 distinct CDR3 sequences, less than 60% occurring once. Sequenced input: blood. The receptors stem from an elderly man in good health.

The chain couples TRBV5-1 to TRBJ2-1, with 14 bases lining up with TRBD2. The CDR3 extends over 15 amino acids. V trimming: 4 bases; J trimming: 9 bases; junction bases outside the gene matches: 6. CDR1 and CDR2 from the germline V gene are SGHRS and YFSETQ. CDR3 protein: CASSPEGLAGAEQFF. The DNA for the CDR3 is TGCGCCAGCAGCCCGGAGGGACTAGCGGGAGCTGAGCAGTTCTTC.

This clonotype has a handful of counts. The chain recombines TRBV7-2 with TRBJ2-3, with D uncertain. V was trimmed by 8 bases and J by 1 base, leaving 13 bases between them. Germline-derived CDR1 and CDR2 are SGHTA and FQGNSA. This CDR3 has 14 residues. The CDR3 sequence: CASQGLARTDTQYF. Written as DNA, the CDR3 is TGTGCCAGCCAAGGGCTGGCGCGCACAGATACGCAGTATTTT.

This clonotype appeared once. The chain combines TRBV5-5 with TRBJ2-1, with D perhaps TRBD1 (6 bases). Trimming removed 2 bases at V and 0 bases at J, with 15 bases between. Germline loops: CDR1 SGHKS, CDR2 YYEKEE (reference sequence). CDR3 length: 17 residues. The CDR3 region is CASSFRQAPSSYNEQFF. CDR3 nucleotide sequence: TGTGCCAGCAGCTTCCGACAGGCTCCTAGCTCCTACAATGAGCAGTTCTTC.

This clonotype was recorded only once. The chain employs TRBV6-5 and TRBJ2-7; 9 nucleotides agree with TRBD1. The CDR3 length is 13 residues. The trim removed 0 bases at V and 9 bases at J, leaving 3 bases unmatched. Per the germline V gene, CDR1 is MNHEY and CDR2 is SVGAGI. The CDR3 spells CASSYSGQGAQYF. The CDR3 DNA reads TGTGCCAGCAGTTACTCGGGACAGGGCGCGCAGTACTTC.

The chain joins TRBV6-6 to TRBJ2-7, with 8 bases aligning to TRBD2. The V gene end was trimmed by 6 bases and the J gene end by 0 bases; junction bases not matched to a gene: 10. Germline V CDR1 and CDR2: MNHNY, SVGAGI (reference sequence). The CDR3 contains 16 residues. CDR3: CASSHLREAFSYEQYF. In DNA, the CDR3 is TGTGCCAGCAGCCATCTGCGGGAGGCCTTCTCCTACGAGCAGTACTTC.

This clonotype was seen more than once but under ten times. V usage is TRBV20-1 and J usage is TRBJ2-6; TRBD1 is a possible D gene (6 bases). The CDR3 spans 15 residues. The ends were cut back, 5 bases at V and 4 bases at J, with 15 bases in the middle. The germline V gene has CDR1 DFQATT and CDR2 SNEGSKA (reference sequence). CDR3 coding DNA: TGCAGTGCTCAGGACAGCACAACAGGGGCCAACGTCCTGACTTTC. This gives the protein CSAQDSTTGANVLTF.

The chain links TRBV12-3 or TRBV12-4 to TRBJ2-2, with D maybe TRBD2 (6 bases). Trimming took 3 bases from V and 0 from J, leaving 11 bases between them. This CDR3 contains 16 residues. CDR3 loop: CASSFGDSANTGELFF. In DNA form, the CDR3 reads TGTGCCAGCAGTTTTGGGGACTCGGCGAACACCGGGGAGCTGTTTTTT.

The rearrangement links TRBV20-1 to TRBJ2-1, with TRBD1 as a possible D gene (6 bases). This CDR3 has 11 residues. V shed 2 bases and J shed 10 bases, with 9 bases lying between them. Germline CDR1 and CDR2: DFQATT and SNEGSKA (reference sequence). CDR3 coding DNA: TGCAGTGCTAGAAGACAGGCGGAGCAGTTCTTC. It translates to CSARRQAEQFF.

The rearrangement uses TRBV5-5 and TRBJ2-1; the D call may be TRBD1 or TRBD2 (5 bases each). This CDR3 has 14 residues. CDR1 SGHKS and CDR2 YYEKEE come from the germline V gene (reference sequence). With 2 bases removed from V and 8 bases from J, the gap between germline ends came to 14 bases. CDR3 bases: TGTGCCAGCAGCTTTTACGTCGGGGACGATGAGCAGTTCTTC. It specifies CASSFYVGDDEQFF.

Remarks on this clonotype: A junction boundary mismatches the germline segment, possibly from a read error. The chain uses TRBV20-1 and TRBJ2-3, with D perhaps matching TRBD1 (6 bases). The CDR3 covers 14 residues. Germline V gene lookup returns CDR1 DFQATT and CDR2 SNEGSKA (reference sequence). CDR3 DNA sequence: TGCAGTGCTCAGAGGACAGCTGGCACAGAGACGCAGTATTTT. Translated: CSAQRTAGTETQYF.

V and J are TRBV7-2 and TRBJ2-6; D gene uncertain. Trimming stripped 1 base from V and 0 bases from J, with 10 bases between. This CDR3 has 17 amino acids. Germline CDR1 reads SGHTA; CDR2 reads FQGNSA. The CDR3 nucleotides are TGTACCAGCAGCTTAGTTCCCCCGGGCTCTGGGGCCAACGTCCTGACTTTC. Translation gives CTSSLVPPGSGANVLTF.

The chain couples TRBV19 to TRBJ1-1; possibly TRBD1 for D (5 bases). Germline loops: CDR1 LNHDA, CDR2 SQIVND (reference sequence). The CDR3 runs to 16 residues. V lost 6 bases and J 2 bases, leaving 19 bases between the germline ends. CDR3 amino acids: CASSPPFGGINTEAFF. In nucleotides, the CDR3 is TGTGCCAGTAGCCCCCCATTCGGGGGGATCAACACTGAAGCTTTCTTT. Full variable domain (rest looked up from reference TRBV19 and TRBJ1-1): DGGITQSPKYLFRKEGQNVTLSCEQNLNHDAMYWYRQDPGQGLRLIYYSQIVNDFQKGDIAEGYSVSREKKESFPLTVTSAQKNPTAFYLCASSPPFGGINTEAFFGQGTRLTVV.

The V and J genes are TRBV30 and TRBJ2-5; D remains ambiguous. Germline-derived CDR1 and CDR2 are GTSNPN and SVGIG (reference sequence). V lost 1 base to trimming and J lost 11 bases, with 20 bases between them. The CDR3 length is 14 residues. DNA of the CDR3: TGTGCCTGGAGTGACCCGGTAACAGACAATGAGCAGTACTTC. Protein sequence: CAWSDPVTDNEQYF.

This clonotype has only a few counts. The V and J genes are TRBV10-3 and TRBJ2-1; D unclear. The CDR3 spans 15 residues. Trimming removed 0 bases from V and 10 bases from J, with 16 bases in between. The germline gives CDR1 ENHRY, CDR2 SYGVKD. CDR3 sequence reads: CAISESAASGFEQFF. For the CDR3, the DNA is TGTGCCATCAGTGAGTCGGCCGCGAGTGGCTTCGAGCAGTTCTTC.

This clonotype was recorded a few times. A much bigger clone sits one base away, suggesting this may be a read error. The chain combines TRBV4-3 with TRBJ2-4, with 7 bases lining up with TRBD1. The CDR3 is 18 amino acids. Germline lookup yields CDR1 LGHNA and CDR2 YSLEER. The CDR3 reads CASSQDWAYRGPKNSQYF. The CDR3 nucleotides are TGCGCCAGCAGCCAAGATTGGGCCTACAGGGGACCCAAAAACAGTCAGTACTTC.

CDR3 loop: CASSLEFGEQFF. The CDR3 nucleotides read TGTGCCAGCAGCTTAGAATTCGGTGAGCAGTTCTTC. The chain couples TRBV11-2 to TRBJ2-1; no clear D gene. The CDR3 is 12 amino acids. Germline V gene lookup returns CDR1 SGHAT and CDR2 FQNNGV. Trimming left V 0 bases short and J 9 bases short, with 6 bases between.

The chain joins TRBV28 to TRBJ2-1, with TRBD2 identical over 9 bases. The CDR3 consists of 11 residues. Trimming at V came to 6 bases and at J to 12 bases, leaving 3 bases not matched to a gene. CDR1 and CDR2 from the germline V gene are MDHEN and SYDVKM. The CDR3 DNA is TGTGCCAGCAGCCGAGCGGGAGGGCAGTTCTTC. Protein: CASSRAGGQFF. Looking up the rest from reference TRBV28 and TRBJ2-1 gives the full variable domain: DVKVTQSSRYLVKRTGEKVFLECVQDMDHENMFWYRQDPGLGLRLIYFSYDVKMKEKGDIPEGYSVSREKKERFSLILESASTNQTSMYLCASSRAGGQFFGPGTRLTVL.

The DNA for the CDR3 is TGCAGTGTCGAAGACGGGAGGGATGGGGAGCTCACAGATACGCAGTATTTT. It yields the protein CSVEDGRDGELTDTQYF. The chain joins TRBV20-1 to TRBJ2-3; 8 positions agree with TRBD2. Germline-derived CDR1 and CDR2 are DFQATT and SNEGSKA (reference sequence). After removal of 7 bases from V and 2 bases from J, the junction contained 17 bases not matched to a gene. The length of the CDR3 is 17 residues.

This clonotype has a handful of counts. The V call is TRBV7-9, the J call TRBJ2-3; 9 positions agree with TRBD2. Germline trimming cut 5 bases from V and 6 bases from J; bases unmatched to any gene: 12. This CDR3 is built from 16 residues. Germline CDR1 SEHNR, CDR2 FQNEAQ (reference sequence). CDR3 protein: CASSPGLREGQDTQYF. CDR3 bases: TGTGCCAGCAGCCCGGGCTTGCGGGAGGGCCAGGATACGCAGTATTTT.

This clonotype was seen a handful of times. The chain is built from TRBV12-3 or TRBV12-4 and TRBJ2-7; a possible D gene is TRBD2 (5 bases). With 7 bases removed from V and 3 bases from J, the gap between germline ends came to 16 bases. This CDR3 is built from 14 residues. For the CDR3, the DNA is TGTGCCAGCACCGGGTTGCCGGGGTTCTACGAGCAGTACTTC. Its translation: CASTGLPGFYEQYF.

This clonotype has just a few counts. V is TRBV12-3 or TRBV12-4 and J is TRBJ1-4; TRBD1 aligns across 7 bases. This CDR3 spans 15 amino acids. J was trimmed by 6 bases and V by 4 bases; bases with no gene match: 8. The CDR3 loop reads CASSYNRGLDEKLFF. In DNA form, the CDR3 reads TGTGCCAGCAGTTATAACAGGGGTCTTGATGAAAAACTGTTTTTT.